These 21 T cell receptor beta chains originate from one sample sequenced in a study of monozygotic twins with inflammatory bowel disease. TCRdb reprocessed the 5' RACE reads and keeps a single row for each CDR3 protein, giving no DNA. Its table lists about 160,000 distinct CDR3 sequences. Sequencing was carried out using blood. These receptors all stem from a human donor with ulcerative colitis or Crohn's disease, or a healthy co-twin of an affected twin (not recorded which).

The rearrangement uses TRBV4-3 and TRBJ2-7; as DNA is missing, the TRBD2 call by TCRdb cannot be tested. Germline loops: CDR1 LGHNA, CDR2 YSLEER. The CDR3 loop spans 17 amino acids. CDR3 region: CASSQLGGTSGIYEQYF.

The chain carries TRBV7-8 and TRBJ2-3; as DNA is missing, the TRBD1 call by TCRdb cannot be tested. CDR1 and CDR2 (germline): SGHVS, FQNEAQ. The CDR3 contains 16 residues. CDR3: CASSFLRDRGKGTQYF.

The J gene is TRBJ2-7, the V gene TRBV3-1; the TCRdb call, TRBD2, lacks DNA for checking. CDR1 LGHDT and CDR2 YNNKEL come from the germline V gene (reference sequence). This CDR3 comprises 13 residues. CDR3 sequence reads: CASSQGGLAEQYF.

J is TRBJ2-5 and V is TRBV5-1; TCRdb lists TRBD2, though no DNA is available to test this call. CDR3 length: 16 amino acids. Looked up from germline, CDR1 is SGHRS and CDR2 is YFSETQ. CDR3 in amino acids: CASSLVLAGGRETQYF.

The V gene is TRBV12-3 or TRBV12-4, the J gene TRBJ2-7; absent DNA, TCRdb's TRBD1 call cannot be checked. The CDR3 is 13 amino acids. The CDR3 loop is CASSQTGSHEQYF.

J is TRBJ2-3 and V is TRBV12-3 or TRBV12-4; absent DNA, TCRdb's TRBD2 call cannot be checked. The CDR3 has 16 residues. CDR3 sequence reads: CASSLTSGGAGDTQYF.

The genes are TRBV6-6 and TRBJ1-1; as DNA is missing, the TRBD1 call by TCRdb cannot be tested. This CDR3 has 14 residues. CDR1 is MNHNY, CDR2 SVGAGI, per germline (reference sequence). The CDR3 region is CASSFRGSDTEAFF.

The gene calls are TRBV20-1 and TRBJ2-1; no DNA is available, so the TRBD2 call from TCRdb remains unchecked. The CDR3 is 15 residues long. Germline loops: CDR1 DFQATT, CDR2 SNEGSKA (reference sequence). The CDR3 loop reads CSAHTGTSVYNEQFF.

The chain recombines TRBV5-6 with TRBJ2-1; TCRdb lists TRBD2, though no DNA is available to test this call. Germline-derived CDR1 and CDR2 are SGHDT and YYEEEE. The CDR3 contains 14 residues. The CDR3 spells CASSLWRGYNEQFF. The variable domain in full, completed from reference TRBV5-6 and TRBJ2-1, reads DAGVTQSPTHLIKTRGQQVTLRCSPKSGHDTVSWYQQALGQGPQFIFQYYEEEERQRGNFPDRFSGHQFPNYSSELNVNALLLGDSALYLCASSLWRGYNEQFFGPGTRLTVL.

The V gene is TRBV27, the J gene TRBJ2-3; TCRdb outputs TRBD1, but without DNA this stays unchecked. There are 14 residues in the CDR3. Germline assignment: CDR1 MNHEY and CDR2 SMNVEV (reference sequence). The CDR3 sequence: CASSLLAPTDTQYF.

This chain connects TRBV20-1 to TRBJ1-1; TCRdb gives TRBD1 as the D gene, but with no DNA this cannot be confirmed. Germline CDR1 and CDR2: DFQATT and SNEGSKA (reference sequence). The CDR3 spans 12 residues. The chain's CDR3 is CSAGGGGSEAFF.

The rearrangement uses TRBV6-5 and TRBJ2-5; TCRdb names TRBD1, which stays unverified in the absence of DNA. This CDR3 spans 16 amino acids. Germline values: CDR1 MNHEY, CDR2 SVGAGI. The CDR3 sequence is CASSYTAGGREETQYF.

This CDR3 reads CASSHGATEAFF. The V and J genes are TRBV25-1 and TRBJ1-1. Germline CDR1 reads MGHDK; CDR2 reads SYGVNS. The length of the CDR3 is 12 residues.

The V call is TRBV15, the J call TRBJ1-2; TCRdb reports TRBD1, a call that lacks DNA to check it against. Germline-derived CDR1 and CDR2 are LNHNV and YYDKDF (reference sequence). This CDR3 has 13 amino acids. CDR3 in amino acids: CATRRTGLGGYTF.

The chain has TRBV4-3 and TRBJ2-3; without DNA, the TCRdb call of TRBD2 cannot be checked. Germline lookup yields CDR1 LGHNA and CDR2 YSLEER. This CDR3 is built from 13 residues. CDR3 protein: CASSGGGSDTQYF.

The rearrangement uses TRBV29-1 and TRBJ2-3; TCRdb picks TRBD1, but there is no DNA to check that call. Per germline, CDR1 SQVTM and CDR2 ANQGSEA. The length of the CDR3 is 14 residues. The CDR3 region is CSVSPTLSTDTQYF.

This chain uses TRBV12-3 or TRBV12-4 with TRBJ2-1; TCRdb outputs TRBD2, but without DNA this stays unchecked. The CDR3 runs to 15 residues. CDR3 region: CASILTGGGMDEQFF.

The J gene is TRBJ2-7, the V gene TRBV18; TCRdb selects TRBD1, and the lack of DNA leaves this call unchecked. CDR3 length equals 12 residues. The germline V gene encodes CDR1 KGHSH and CDR2 LQKENI. The CDR3: CASSLTGDEQYF.

This CDR3 is CATGLGGRGAYNEQFF. The chain recombines TRBV2 with TRBJ2-1; the D call of TRBD2 rests on TCRdb alone, since no DNA is present to check it. This CDR3 comprises 16 residues. Germline loops: CDR1 SNHLY, CDR2 FYNNEI.

The gene calls are TRBV20-1 and TRBJ2-7; absent DNA, TCRdb's TRBD2 call cannot be checked. Germline V gene sequence: CDR1 DFQATT, CDR2 SNEGSKA (reference sequence). This CDR3 is built from 15 residues. This chain's CDR3 is CSARGEPSGSYEQYF.

The genes are TRBV6-2 or TRBV6-3 and TRBJ2-2. Germline CDR1 and CDR2: MNHEY and SVGEGT. This CDR3 has 13 amino acids. CDR3 region: CASSYAATGELFF.